This entry lists 8 T cell receptor beta chains sequenced from one sample in a study of early T cells in non-severe SARS-CoV-2 infection. TCRdb ran MiXCR on the 5' RACE reads and lists one entry per CDR3 protein. Of just under 90,000 distinct CDR3 sequences in the sample, approximately 15% are singletons; the top ten hold around 7%. Sample: whole blood. The source of these receptors is an adult who was a healthcare worker with PCR-confirmed SARS-CoV-2 infection or an uninfected control (not recorded which).

The chain carries TRBV30 and TRBJ2-7; 7 bases are shared with TRBD2. The CDR3 runs to 14 residues. Germline V lookup: CDR1 GTSNPN, CDR2 SVGIG (reference sequence). The junction had 3 bases not matched to a gene; V was cut back by 0 bases and J by 1 base. The CDR3 is CAWSVGGSSYEQYF. Written as DNA, the CDR3 is TGTGCCTGGAGTGTAGGCGGGAGTTCCTACGAGCAGTACTTC.

This chain connects TRBV11-2 to TRBJ1-5; 9 bases align to TRBD1. CDR1 and CDR2 from the germline V gene are SGHAT and FQNNGV. V lost 4 bases and J lost 5; bases outside the gene matches: 6. The CDR3 is 15 amino acids. The CDR3 DNA follows: TGTGCCAGCAGCTCCGACGGGACAGGGTATCAGCCCCAGCATTTT. Its protein product is CASSSDGTGYQPQHF.

This clonotype has ten or more counts. The chain employs TRBV7-2 and TRBJ2-3; D unresolved. CDR1 is SGHTA, CDR2 FQGNSA, per germline. The CDR3 extends over 14 amino acids. Trimming left V 4 bases short and J 2 bases short, with 10 bases between. The CDR3 reads CASSSWAPTDTQYF. The CDR3 nucleotides read TGTGCCAGCAGCTCCTGGGCCCCCACAGATACGCAGTATTTT.

This clonotype was found many times. The chain is built from TRBV5-8 and TRBJ2-1; 7 nucleotides line up with TRBD1. V was clipped by 4 bases and J by 0 bases; unmatched bases: 4. The CDR3 spans 15 residues. Per germline, CDR1 SGHTS and CDR2 YDEGEE. The CDR3 bases are TGTGCCAGCAGCCCGGGACAGACCTCCTACAATGAGCAGTTCTTC. Its translation: CASSPGQTSYNEQFF.

Ten or more counts support this clonotype. The J gene is TRBJ2-7, the V gene TRBV11-2; the D is unclear. There are 10 residues in the CDR3. Per the germline V gene, CDR1 is SGHAT and CDR2 is FQNNGV. V was trimmed by 6 bases and J by 7 bases, leaving 7 bases between them. CDR3 sequence (DNA): TGTGCCAGCAGTTATCTAGAGCAGTACTTC. Translating gives CASSYLEQYF.

This clonotype was seen repeatedly, ten times or more. CDR3: CSGKRAQLSAAFF. The CDR3 DNA reads TGCAGTGGTAAGAGGGCCCAATTATCAGCAGCTTTCTTT. The rearrangement links TRBV20-1 to TRBJ1-1; D not resolved. The CDR3 sequence is 13 residues long. V lost 7 bases and J 10 bases, leaving 22 bases between the germline ends. Germline V gene sequence: CDR1 DFQATT, CDR2 SNEGSKA (reference sequence).

The rearrangement links TRBV18 to TRBJ2-5; 9 bases align to TRBD2. This CDR3 is built from 15 residues. Unmatched junction bases numbered 4, after V lost 2 bases and J lost 3 bases. Germline CDR1 reads KGHSH; CDR2 reads LQKENI. This chain's CDR3 is CASSPSRGREETQYF. CDR3 coding DNA: TGTGCCAGCTCACCATCACGCGGGAGGGAAGAGACCCAGTACTTC.

This clonotype appeared a few times. The chain combines TRBV19 with TRBJ2-1, with D perhaps being TRBD1 or TRBD2 (5 bases each). Per germline, CDR1 LNHDA and CDR2 SQIVND (reference sequence). Trimming removed 7 bases from V and 7 bases from J, with 17 bases in between. The CDR3 spans 14 residues. CDR3 residues: CASTGDPMGNEQFF. As DNA, the CDR3 is TGTGCCAGTACCGGGGACCCCATGGGGAATGAGCAGTTCTTC.